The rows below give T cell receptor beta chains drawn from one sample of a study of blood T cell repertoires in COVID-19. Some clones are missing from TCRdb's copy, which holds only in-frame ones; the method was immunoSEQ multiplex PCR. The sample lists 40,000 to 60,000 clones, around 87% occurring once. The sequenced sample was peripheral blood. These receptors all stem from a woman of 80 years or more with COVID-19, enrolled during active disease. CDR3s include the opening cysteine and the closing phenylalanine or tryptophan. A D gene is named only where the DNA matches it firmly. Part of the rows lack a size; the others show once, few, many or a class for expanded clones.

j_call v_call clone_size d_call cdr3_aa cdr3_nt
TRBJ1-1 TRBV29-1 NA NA CSVMVQNTEAFF TGCAGCGTCATGGTACAGAACACTGAAGCTTTCTTT
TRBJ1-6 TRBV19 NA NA CASSPGVGGANSPLHF TGTGCCAGTAGTCCTGGGGTAGGAGGGGCAAATTCACCCCTCCACTTT
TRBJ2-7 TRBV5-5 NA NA CASSPRAGSSYEQYF TGTGCCAGCAGCCCCCGCGCGGGCAGCTCCTACGAGCAGTACTTC
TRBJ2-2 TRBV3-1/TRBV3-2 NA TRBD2 CASSPQPGGRTGELFF TGTGCCAGCAGTCCACAACCGGGGGGGCGAACTGGGGAGCTGTTTTTT
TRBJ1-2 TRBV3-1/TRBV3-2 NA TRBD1 CASSQGTGSFYGYTF TGTGCCAGCAGCCAAGGGACAGGATCGTTCTATGGCTACACCTTC
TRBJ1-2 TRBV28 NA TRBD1 CASSLVQGVRGYTF TGTGCCAGCAGTTTAGTCCAGGGGGTCCGGGGCTACACCTTC
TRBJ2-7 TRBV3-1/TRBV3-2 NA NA CASSQSGTAYEQYF TGTGCCAGCAGCCAAAGCGGAACGGCCTACGAGCAGTACTTC
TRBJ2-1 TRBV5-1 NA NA CASSLVTQGGEQFF TGCGCCAGCAGCTTGGTAACACAGGGAGGGGAGCAGTTCTTC
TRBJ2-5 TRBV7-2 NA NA CASSLGSSQRGTQYF TGTGCCAGCAGCTTAGGGAGTAGTCAACGGGGGACCCAGTACTTC
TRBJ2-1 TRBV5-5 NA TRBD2 CASSVNAGTSNEQFF TGTGCCAGCAGCGTAAATGCAGGGACTAGCAATGAGCAGTTCTTC
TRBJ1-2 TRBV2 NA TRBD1 CASIRGLNYGYTF TGTGCCAGCATCAGGGGGCTAAACTATGGCTACACCTTC
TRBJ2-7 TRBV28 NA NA CASSRRQSYEQYF TGTGCCAGCAGCCGTCGACAGAGTTACGAGCAGTACTTC
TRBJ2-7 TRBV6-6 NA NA CASREPGKGSYEQYF TGTGCCAGCAGGGAGCCGGGAAAGGGATCCTACGAGCAGTACTTC
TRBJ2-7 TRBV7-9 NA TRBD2 CASSPTPPSGRFYEQYF TGTGCCAGCAGCCCGACCCCTCCTAGCGGGCGGTTTTACGAGCAGTACTTC
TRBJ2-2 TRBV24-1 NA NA CATSVGSGELFF TGTGCCACCAGTGTCGGGTCCGGGGAGCTGTTTTTT
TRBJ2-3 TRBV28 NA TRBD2 CASSPRTSGRVDTQYF TGTGCCAGCAGTCCCCGGACTAGCGGGAGGGTAGATACGCAGTATTTT
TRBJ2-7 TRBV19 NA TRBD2 CASSQQTSGRLEQYF TGTGCCAGTAGTCAACAGACTAGCGGTAGGCTCGAGCAGTACTTC
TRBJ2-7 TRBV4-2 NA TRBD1 CASSQGVQGAREQYF TGTGCCAGCAGCCAAGGCGTACAGGGGGCACGCGAGCAGTACTTC
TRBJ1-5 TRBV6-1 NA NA CASTPLGQQNQPQHF TGTGCCAGCACTCCTCTGGGGCAGCAAAATCAGCCCCAGCATTTT
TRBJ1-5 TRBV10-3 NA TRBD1 CAGRDRGDQPQHF TGTGCCGGCCGGGACAGGGGTGATCAGCCCCAGCATTTT
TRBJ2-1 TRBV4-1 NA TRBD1 CASSPYRGEQFF TGCGCCAGCAGCCCCTACAGGGGTGAGCAGTTCTTC
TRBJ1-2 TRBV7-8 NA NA CASSLGGYLGNYGYTF TGTGCCAGCAGCTTAGGAGGGTACCTGGGGAACTATGGCTACACCTTC
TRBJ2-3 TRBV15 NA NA CATSRDRAGASTDTQYF TGTGCCACCAGCAGAGATAGGGCGGGGGCCAGCACAGATACGCAGTATTTT
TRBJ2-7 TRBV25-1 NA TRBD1 CASSARTGFNDEQYF TGTGCCAGCAGTGCCCGGACAGGGTTTAATGACGAGCAGTACTTC
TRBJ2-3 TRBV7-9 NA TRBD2 CASSSGLAGGPDTQYF TGTGCCAGCAGCTCGGGACTAGCGGGGGGACCAGATACGCAGTATTTT
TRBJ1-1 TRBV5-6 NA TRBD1 CASSLGGGQAAFF TGTGCCAGCAGCTTGGGCGGGGGACAGGCGGCTTTCTTT
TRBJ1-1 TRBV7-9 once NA CASSLSLTENTEAFF TGTGCCAGCAGCTTATCCCTGACAGAGAACACTGAAGCTTTCTTT
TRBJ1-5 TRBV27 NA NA CASSFGGTGNQPQHF TGTGCCAGCAGTTTTGGGGGGACGGGCAATCAGCCCCAGCATTTT
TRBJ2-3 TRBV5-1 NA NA CASRSGDTQYF TGCGCCAGCAGGTCCGGGGATACGCAGTATTTT
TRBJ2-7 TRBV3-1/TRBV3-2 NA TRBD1 CASSFGGQAYEQYF TGTGCCAGCAGTTTTGGAGGACAGGCCTACGAGCAGTACTTC
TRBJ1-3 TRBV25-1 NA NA CASSEYTGNTIYF TGTGCCAGCAGTGAATACACAGGAAACACCATATATTTT
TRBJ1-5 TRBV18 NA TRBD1 CASKGQSLNQPQHF TGTGCCAGCAAGGGACAGAGCCTCAATCAGCCCCAGCATTTT
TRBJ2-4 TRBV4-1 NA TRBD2 CASSQEVLAGGPSKNIQYF TGCGCCAGCAGCCAAGAGGTACTAGCGGGGGGGCCGTCCAAAAACATTCAGTACTTC
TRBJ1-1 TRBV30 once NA CAWKSPGTRTEAFF TGTGCCTGGAAGTCTCCCGGGACAAGGACTGAAGCTTTCTTT
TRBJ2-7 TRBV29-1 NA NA CSVASGSYEQYF TGCAGCGTTGCCAGCGGGTCCTACGAGCAGTACTTC
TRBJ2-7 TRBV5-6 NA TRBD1 CASSLGQGLNNPYF TGTGCCAGCAGCCTGGGACAGGGGCTCAACAATCCGTACTTC